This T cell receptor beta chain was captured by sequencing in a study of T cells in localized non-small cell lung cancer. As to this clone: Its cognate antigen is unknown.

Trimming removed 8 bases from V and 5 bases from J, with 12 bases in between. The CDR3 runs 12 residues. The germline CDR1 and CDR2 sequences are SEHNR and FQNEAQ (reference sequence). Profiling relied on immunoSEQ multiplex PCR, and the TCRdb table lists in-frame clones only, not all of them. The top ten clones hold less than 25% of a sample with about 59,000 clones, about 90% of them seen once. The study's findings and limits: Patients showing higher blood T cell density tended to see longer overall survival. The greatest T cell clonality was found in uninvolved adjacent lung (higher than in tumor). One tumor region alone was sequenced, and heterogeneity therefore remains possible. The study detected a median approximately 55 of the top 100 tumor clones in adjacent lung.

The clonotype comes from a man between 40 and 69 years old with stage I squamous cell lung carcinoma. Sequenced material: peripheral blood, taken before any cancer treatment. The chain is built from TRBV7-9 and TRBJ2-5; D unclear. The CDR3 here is CASSDSSETQYF. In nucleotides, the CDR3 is TGTGCCAGCTCGGATAGCTCGGAGACCCAGTACTTC. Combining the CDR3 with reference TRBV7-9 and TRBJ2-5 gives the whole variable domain DTGVSQNPRHKITKRGQNVTFRCDPISEHNRLYWYRQTLGQGPEFLTYFQNEAQLEKSRLLSDRFSAERPKGSFSTLEIQRTEQGDSAMYLCASSDSSETQYFGPGTRLLVL.